Listed here is a single T cell receptor (beta chain). Its antigen is undetermined. A junction boundary mismatches the germline segment, possibly from a read error. 60 Vbeta and 13 Jbeta primers were used in PCR. The table came from immunoSEQ multiplex PCR; TCRdb's copy has only in-frame clones and leaves some out. The sample carries approximately 210,000 clones, about 77% recorded once. The CDR3 runs 13 residues. The germline gives CDR1 SGHDT, CDR2 YYEEEE. This entry comes from a study of cytomegalovirus exposure and HLA in healthy donors. Findings and limits, study-wide: In a later analysis, several top co-occurrence clusters appeared linked to parvovirus B19, influenza, CMV and Epstein-Barr virus. Presence/absence analyses rested on an assumption that sequencing depth was roughly uniform across donors.

The chain combines TRBV5-6 with TRBJ2-2, with 8 bases fitting TRBD1. This clonotype was sampled from a woman aged 30 to 39 in good health and CMV-seropositive. The sequencing sample was made of PBMCs. CDR3 sequence reads: CASSLAAGGRSYF. In DNA form, the CDR3 reads TGTGCCAGCAGCTTGGCTGCAGGGGGCCGTTCTTATTTT.